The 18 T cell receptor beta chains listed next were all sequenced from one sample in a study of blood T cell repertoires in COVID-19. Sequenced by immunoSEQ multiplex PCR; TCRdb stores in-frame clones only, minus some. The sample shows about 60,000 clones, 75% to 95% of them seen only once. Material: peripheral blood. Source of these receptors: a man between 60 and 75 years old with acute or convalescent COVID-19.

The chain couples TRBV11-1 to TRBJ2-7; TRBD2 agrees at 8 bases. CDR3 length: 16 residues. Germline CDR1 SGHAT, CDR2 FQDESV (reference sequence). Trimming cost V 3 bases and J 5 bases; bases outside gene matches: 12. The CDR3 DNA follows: TGTGCCAGCAGCTTTAAGTTCCGGACTAGCCTGGACGAGCAGTACTTC. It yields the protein CASSFKFRTSLDEQYF. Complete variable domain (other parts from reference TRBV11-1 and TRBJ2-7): EAEVAQSPRYKITEKSQAVAFWCDPISGHATLYWYRQILGQGPELLVQFQDESVVDDSQLPKDRFSAERLKGVDSTLKIQPAELGDSAMYLCASSFKFRTSLDEQYFGPGTRLTVT.

The CDR3 region is CASSLPGGFNEKLFF. The DNA of the CDR3 is TGTGCCAGCAGCCTCCCCGGCGGTTTTAATGAAAAACTGTTTTTT. The chain links TRBV5-8 to TRBJ1-4, with no clear D. Germline CDR1 is SGHTS and CDR2 is YDEGEE. The CDR3 totals 15 residues. V shed 4 bases and J shed 4 bases, with 14 bases lying between them.

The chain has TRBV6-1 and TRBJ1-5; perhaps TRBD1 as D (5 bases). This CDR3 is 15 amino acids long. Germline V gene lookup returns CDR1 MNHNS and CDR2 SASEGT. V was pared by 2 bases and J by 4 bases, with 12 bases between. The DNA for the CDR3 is TGTGCCAGCAGTGAAAATCCAGGGCCTAATCAGCCCCAGCATTTT. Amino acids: CASSENPGPNQPQHF.

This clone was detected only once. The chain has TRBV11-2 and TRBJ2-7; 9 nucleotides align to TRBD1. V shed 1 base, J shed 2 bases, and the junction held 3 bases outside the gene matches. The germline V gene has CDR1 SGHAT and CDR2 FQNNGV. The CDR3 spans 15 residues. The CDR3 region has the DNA TGTGCCAGCAGCTTAGTTGGGGACAGGGCCTACGAGCAGTACTTC. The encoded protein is CASSLVGDRAYEQYF.

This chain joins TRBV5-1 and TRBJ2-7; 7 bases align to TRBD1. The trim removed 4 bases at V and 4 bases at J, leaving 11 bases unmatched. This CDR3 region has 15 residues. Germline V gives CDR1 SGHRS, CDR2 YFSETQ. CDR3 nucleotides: TGCGCCAGCAGCCCCTTACCGGGACAGTTTTACGAGCAGTACTTC. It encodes CASSPLPGQFYEQYF. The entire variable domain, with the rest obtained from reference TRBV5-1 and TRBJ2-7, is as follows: KAGVTQTPRYLIKTRGQQVTLSCSPISGHRSVSWYQQTPGQGLQFLFEYFSETQRNKGNFPGRFSGRQFSNSRSEMNVSTLELGDSALYLCASSPLPGQFYEQYFGPGTRLTVT.

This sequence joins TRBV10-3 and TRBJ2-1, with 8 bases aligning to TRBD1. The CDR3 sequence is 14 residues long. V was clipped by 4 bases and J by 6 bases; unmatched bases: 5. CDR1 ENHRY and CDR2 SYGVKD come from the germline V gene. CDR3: CAISGGTGPNEQFF. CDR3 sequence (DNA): TGTGCCATCAGTGGGGGGACAGGTCCCAATGAGCAGTTCTTC.

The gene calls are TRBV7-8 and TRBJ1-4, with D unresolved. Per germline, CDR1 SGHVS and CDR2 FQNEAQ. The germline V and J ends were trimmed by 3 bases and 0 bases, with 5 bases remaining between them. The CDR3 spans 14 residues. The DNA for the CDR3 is TGTGCCAGCAGCTTCGCAGCAACTAATGAAAAACTGTTTTTT. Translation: CASSFAATNEKLFF.

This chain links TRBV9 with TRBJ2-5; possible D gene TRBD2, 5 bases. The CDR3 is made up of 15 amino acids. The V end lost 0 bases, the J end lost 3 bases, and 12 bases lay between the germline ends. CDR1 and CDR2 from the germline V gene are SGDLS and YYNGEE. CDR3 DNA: TGTGCCAGCAGCGTAGCGGGATGGGCGGAAGAGACCCAGTACTTC. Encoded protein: CASSVAGWAEETQYF.

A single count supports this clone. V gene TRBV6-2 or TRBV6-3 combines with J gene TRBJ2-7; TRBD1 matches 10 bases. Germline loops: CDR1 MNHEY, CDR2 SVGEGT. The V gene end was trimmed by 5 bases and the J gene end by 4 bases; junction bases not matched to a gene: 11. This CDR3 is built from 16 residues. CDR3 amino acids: CASSTRDRGYSYEQYF. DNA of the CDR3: TGTGCCAGCAGTACCCGGGACAGGGGATATTCTTACGAGCAGTACTTC.

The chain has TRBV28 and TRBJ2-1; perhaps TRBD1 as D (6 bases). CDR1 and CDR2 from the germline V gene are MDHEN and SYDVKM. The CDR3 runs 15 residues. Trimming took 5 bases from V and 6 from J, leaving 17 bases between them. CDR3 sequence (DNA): TGTGCCAGCAGTCCCAGGGGTCCTAGAACCAATGAGCAGTTCTTC. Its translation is CASSPRGPRTNEQFF.

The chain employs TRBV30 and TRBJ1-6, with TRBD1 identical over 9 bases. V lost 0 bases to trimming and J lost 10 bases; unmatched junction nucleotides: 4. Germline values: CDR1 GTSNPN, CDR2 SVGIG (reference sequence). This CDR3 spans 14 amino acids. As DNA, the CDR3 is TGTGCCTGGAGTGTACAGGGGGCCGAATCACCCCTCCACTTT. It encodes CAWSVQGAESPLHF. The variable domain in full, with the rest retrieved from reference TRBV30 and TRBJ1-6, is SQTIHQWPATLVQPVGSPLSLECTVEGTSNPNLYWYRQAAGRGLQLLFYSVGIGQISSEVPQNLSASRPQDRQFILSSKKLLLSDSGFYLCAWSVQGAESPLHFGNGTRLTVT.

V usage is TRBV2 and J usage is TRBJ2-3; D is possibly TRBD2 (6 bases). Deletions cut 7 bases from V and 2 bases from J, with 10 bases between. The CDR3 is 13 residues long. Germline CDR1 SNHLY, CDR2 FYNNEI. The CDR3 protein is CASKGDFTDTQYF. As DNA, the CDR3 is TGTGCCAGCAAAGGGGACTTCACAGATACGCAGTATTTT. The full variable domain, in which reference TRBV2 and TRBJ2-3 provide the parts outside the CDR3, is EPEVTQTPSHQVTQMGQEVILRCVPISNHLYFYWYRQILGQKVEFLVSFYNNEISEKSEIFDDQFSVERPDGSNFTLKIRSTKLEDSAMYFCASKGDFTDTQYFGPGTRLTVL.

The CDR3 DNA is TGTGCCAGCAGCGTTAGGTTAGGGAGTACAGATACGCAGTATTTT. It specifies CASSVRLGSTDTQYF. The rearrangement joins TRBV9 to TRBJ2-3; D may be TRBD2 (5 bases). CDR3 length: 15 amino acids. Germline V CDR1 and CDR2: SGDLS, YYNGEE. Trimming removed 2 bases from V and 3 bases from J, with 13 bases in between. Full variable domain (missing parts from reference TRBV9 and TRBJ2-3): DSGVTQTPKHLITATGQRVTLRCSPRSGDLSVYWYQQSLDQGLQFLIQYYNGEERAKGNILERFSAQQFPDLHSELNLSSLELGDSALYFCASSVRLGSTDTQYFGPGTRLTVL.

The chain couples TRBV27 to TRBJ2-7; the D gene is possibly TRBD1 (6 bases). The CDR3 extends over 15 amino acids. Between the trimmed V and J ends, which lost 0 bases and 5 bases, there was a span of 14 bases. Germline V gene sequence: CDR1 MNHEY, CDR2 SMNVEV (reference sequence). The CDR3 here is CASSLSPQGRNEQYF. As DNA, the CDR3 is TGTGCCAGCAGTTTATCCCCACAGGGTCGAAACGAGCAGTACTTC.

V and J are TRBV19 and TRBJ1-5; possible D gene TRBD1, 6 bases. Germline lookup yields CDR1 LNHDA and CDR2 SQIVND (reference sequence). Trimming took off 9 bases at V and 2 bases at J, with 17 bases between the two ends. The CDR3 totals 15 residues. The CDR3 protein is CASASGAGGNQPQHF. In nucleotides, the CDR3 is TGTGCCAGCGCCTCAGGGGCGGGGGGCAATCAGCCCCAGCATTTT.

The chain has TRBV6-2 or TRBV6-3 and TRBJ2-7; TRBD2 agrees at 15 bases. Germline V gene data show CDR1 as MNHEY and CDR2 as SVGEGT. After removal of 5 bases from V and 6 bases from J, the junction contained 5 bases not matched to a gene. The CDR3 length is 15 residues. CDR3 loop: CASSDPGLAGGEQYF. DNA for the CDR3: TGTGCCAGCAGTGACCCGGGACTAGCGGGAGGCGAGCAGTACTTC.

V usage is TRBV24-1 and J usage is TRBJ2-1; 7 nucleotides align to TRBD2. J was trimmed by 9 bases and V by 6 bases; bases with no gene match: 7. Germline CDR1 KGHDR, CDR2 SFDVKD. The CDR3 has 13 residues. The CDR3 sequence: CATSPDGGSEQFF. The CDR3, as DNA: TGTGCCACCAGTCCCGACGGGGGGAGTGAGCAGTTCTTC.

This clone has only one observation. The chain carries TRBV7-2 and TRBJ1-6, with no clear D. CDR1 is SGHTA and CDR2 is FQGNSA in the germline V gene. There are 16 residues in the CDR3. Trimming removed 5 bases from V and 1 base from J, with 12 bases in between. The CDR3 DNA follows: TGTGCCAGCAGCCCGTTGGCGGCATCCTATAATTCACCCCTCCACTTT. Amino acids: CASSPLAASYNSPLHF.